The 10 T cell receptor beta chains reported below all come from one sample, sequenced in a study of T cells in localized non-small cell lung cancer. Some clones are missing from TCRdb's copy, which holds only in-frame ones; the method was immunoSEQ multiplex PCR. In the table there are 25,000 to 30,000 clones, approximately 90% of which are singletons. The specimen was peripheral blood, collected before any cancer treatment. Receptor source: a woman between 18 and 55 years old with stage I lung adenocarcinoma.

V and J are TRBV6-6 and TRBJ2-1, with 7 bases that match TRBD2. The CDR3 consists of 15 residues. Germline-derived CDR1 and CDR2 are MNHNY and SVGAGI (reference sequence). Trimming cost V 8 bases and J 5 bases; bases outside gene matches: 12. In DNA form, the CDR3 reads TGTGCCAGCGCACCCGTGGGAGGGTCGCACAATGAGCAGTTCTTC. As protein: CASAPVGGSHNEQFF.

In the case of this clone: Other DNA sequences of this sample code for an identical CDR3. The genes are TRBV6-5 and TRBJ2-1; 10 bases line up with TRBD1. The CDR3 has 14 amino acids. V lost 2 bases and J lost 8; bases outside the gene matches: 3. Germline V gives CDR1 MNHEY, CDR2 SVGAGI. The CDR3 DNA reads TGTGCCAGCAGTTACCGGGACAGGGGAGATGAGCAGTTCTTC. Protein product: CASSYRDRGDEQFF.

The V gene is TRBV7-9, the J gene TRBJ1-2, with D uncertain. There are 14 residues in the CDR3. Germline V lookup: CDR1 SEHNR, CDR2 FQNEAQ (reference sequence). V dropped 3 bases and J dropped 6 bases, with 14 bases sitting between them. The CDR3 DNA reads TGTGCCAGCAGCTTCCCCCAATCGGAGGATGGCTACACCTTC. It yields the protein CASSFPQSEDGYTF.

This clone has just a few counts. The rearrangement joins TRBV6-1 to TRBJ1-5; tentatively, D is TRBD1 (5 bases). With 7 bases removed from V and 5 bases from J, the gap between germline ends came to 12 bases. From germline, CDR1 is MNHNS and CDR2 SASEGT. The CDR3 runs to 13 residues. The CDR3: CASNLDTDQPQHF. For the CDR3, the DNA is TGTGCCAGCAACCTGGACACCGATCAGCCCCAGCATTTT.

This clone appeared once. This chain uses TRBV7-9 with TRBJ1-2; no clear D gene. From germline, CDR1 is SEHNR and CDR2 FQNEAQ (reference sequence). The V and J ends lost 3 bases and 5 bases respectively, with 13 bases between them. The CDR3 is 14 amino acids. The DNA of the CDR3 is TGTGCCAGCAGCTTTTCCCAAGCCTGGTATGGCTACACCTTC. Its translation: CASSFSQAWYGYTF.

The V and J genes are TRBV15 and TRBJ1-5; maybe TRBD1 (5 bases). This CDR3 is built from 16 residues. In germline, CDR1 is LNHNV, CDR2 YYDKDF (reference sequence). Trimming removed 3 bases from V and 2 bases from J, with 14 bases in between. The CDR3 region has the DNA TGTGCCACCAGCAGCCTTACAGGCCCAGGCAATCAGCCCCAGCATTTT. Its translation: CATSSLTGPGNQPQHF.

A single count supports this clone. The CDR3 region is CASSLRSTYTDTQYF. The CDR3 DNA follows: TGTGCCAGCAGCTTGAGGTCTACATACACAGATACGCAGTATTTT. The chain has TRBV7-8 and TRBJ2-3; D call uncertain. CDR1 and CDR2 from the germline V gene are SGHVS and FQNEAQ. Trimming shortened V by 3 bases and J by 2 bases, and 12 bases separated the two germline ends. The CDR3 contains 15 residues.

The J gene is TRBJ1-4, the V gene TRBV7-3; D is ambiguous. V lost 5 bases and J lost 15, with 16 bases in between. The germline V gene encodes CDR1 SGHTA and CDR2 FQGTGA. CDR3 length: 12 residues. Here the CDR3 reads CASSDKTLVVFF. The CDR3 bases are TGTGCCAGCAGCGATAAAACTCTAGTGGTGTTTTTT.

The V call is TRBV7-9, the J call TRBJ2-2; possible D gene TRBD1, 6 bases. The CDR3 sequence is 13 residues long. Germline V gene lookup returns CDR1 SEHNR and CDR2 FQNEAQ (reference sequence). V dropped 6 bases and J dropped 5 bases, with 10 bases sitting between them. The CDR3: CASRQGSTGELFF. The CDR3 DNA follows: TGTGCCAGCAGACAGGGCAGTACCGGGGAGCTGTTTTTT.

This chain links TRBV7-3 with TRBJ2-1, with TRBD2 matching over 7 bases. The CDR3 consists of 18 residues. Germline V lookup: CDR1 SGHTA, CDR2 FQGTGA. Unmatched junction bases numbered 19, after V lost 5 bases and J lost 6 bases. CDR3 residues: CASSARAGYVATANEQFF. CDR3 in DNA: TGTGCCAGCAGCGCGAGAGCGGGATACGTAGCTACGGCCAATGAGCAGTTCTTC.